A single sample is the source of the 3 T cell receptor beta chains below, sequenced in a study of T cells expressing NK-cell markers. From its re-call of the 5' RACE reads, TCRdb lists each CDR3 protein once, without DNA. The repertoire table contains under 200,000 distinct CDR3 sequences. The sequencing sample was made of blood T cells: a sorted CD56 or NKG2C T cell subset, CD4+ or CD8+ T cells, or bulk PBMC T cells (not recorded which). The source is a woman between 18 and 75 years old in good health.

The chain uses TRBV9 and TRBJ2-1. Germline lookup yields CDR1 SGDLS and CDR2 YYNGEE. There are 13 residues in the CDR3. This CDR3 reads CASSVESRYEQFF.

The V call is TRBV7-2, the J call TRBJ2-2. The CDR3 has 13 amino acids. Germline values: CDR1 SGHTA, CDR2 FQGNSA. CDR3 in amino acids: CASSLGESGELFF.

V and J are TRBV6-5 and TRBJ1-1; the TCRdb D gene call, TRBD1, has no DNA to confirm it. The germline V gene has CDR1 MNHEY and CDR2 SVGAGI. CDR3 length: 15 amino acids. The CDR3 here is CASSSPGPQNTEAFF.